This entry describes one T cell receptor beta chain. Profiling relied on immunoSEQ multiplex PCR, and the TCRdb table lists in-frame clones only, not all of them. In the table there are around 300,000 clones, 70% to 90% of which are singletons. These data belong to a study of blood T cell repertoires in COVID-19. Study overall: Whether acute or convalescent, the COVID-19 samples came from the United States, Italy and Spain. T cells, B-cell-depleted T cells, or PBMCs provided the cDNA or gDNA that served as material.

Germline V gene data show CDR1 as LNHDA and CDR2 as SQIVND (reference sequence). The CDR3 extends over 13 amino acids. V was cut by 2 bases and J by 7 bases, with 11 bases left in between. The sequenced sample was PBMCs or T cells enriched from blood (not recorded which). V gene TRBV19 combines with J gene TRBJ1-1, with unresolved D. The source is a young woman who had recovered from COVID-19. The CDR3 loop is CASSIISGVEAFF. CDR3 in DNA: TGTGCCAGTAGTATAATAAGCGGGGTTGAAGCTTTCTTT.